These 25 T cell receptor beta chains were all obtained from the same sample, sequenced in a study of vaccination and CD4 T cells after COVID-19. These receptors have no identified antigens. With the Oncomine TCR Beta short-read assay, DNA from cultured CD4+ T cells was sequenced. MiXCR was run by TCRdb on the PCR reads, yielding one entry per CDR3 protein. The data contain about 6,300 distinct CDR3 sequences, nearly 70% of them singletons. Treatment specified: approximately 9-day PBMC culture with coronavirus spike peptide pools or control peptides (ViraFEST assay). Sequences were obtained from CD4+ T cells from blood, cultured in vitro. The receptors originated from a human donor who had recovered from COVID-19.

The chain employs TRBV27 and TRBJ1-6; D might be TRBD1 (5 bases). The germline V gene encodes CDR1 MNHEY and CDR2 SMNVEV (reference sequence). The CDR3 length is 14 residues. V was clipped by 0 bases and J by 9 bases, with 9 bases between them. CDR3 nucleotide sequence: TGTGCCAGCAGTTTATCCCCGGGGGTTTCACCCCTCCACTTT. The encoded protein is CASSLSPGVSPLHF.

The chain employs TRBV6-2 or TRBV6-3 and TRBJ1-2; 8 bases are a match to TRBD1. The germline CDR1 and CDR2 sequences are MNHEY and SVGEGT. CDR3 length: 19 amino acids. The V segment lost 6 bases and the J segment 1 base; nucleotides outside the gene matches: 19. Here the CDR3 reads CASSTFPTEWTGLNYGYTF. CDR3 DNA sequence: TGTGCCAGCAGCACGTTCCCGACTGAATGGACAGGGCTTAACTATGGCTACACCTTC.

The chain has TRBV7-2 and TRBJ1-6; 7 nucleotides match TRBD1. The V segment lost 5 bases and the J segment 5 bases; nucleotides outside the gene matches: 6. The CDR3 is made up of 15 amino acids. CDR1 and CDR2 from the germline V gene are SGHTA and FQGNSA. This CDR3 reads CASSTYGTDNSPLHF. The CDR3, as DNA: TGTGCCAGCAGCACGTACGGGACAGATAATTCACCCCTCCACTTT.

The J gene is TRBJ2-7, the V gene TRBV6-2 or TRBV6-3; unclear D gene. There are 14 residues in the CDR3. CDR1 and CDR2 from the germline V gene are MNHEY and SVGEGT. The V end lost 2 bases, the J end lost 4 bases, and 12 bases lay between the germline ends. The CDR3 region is CASSYGPRSYEQYF. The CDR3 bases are TGTGCCAGCAGTTACGGTCCAAGATCTTACGAGCAGTACTTC.

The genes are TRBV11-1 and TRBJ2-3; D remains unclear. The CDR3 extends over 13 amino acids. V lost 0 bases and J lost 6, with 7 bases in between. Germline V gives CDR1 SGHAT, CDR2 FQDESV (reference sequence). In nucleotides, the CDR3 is TGTGCCAGCAGCTTAGCCATGCTGGATACGCAGTATTTT. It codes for CASSLAMLDTQYF.

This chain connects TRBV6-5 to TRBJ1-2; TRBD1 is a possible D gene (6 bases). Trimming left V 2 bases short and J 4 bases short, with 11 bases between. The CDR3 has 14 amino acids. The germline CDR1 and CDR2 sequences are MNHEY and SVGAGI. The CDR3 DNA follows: TGTGCCAGCAGTTACCAGGGGCAGGGCTATGGCTACACCTTC. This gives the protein CASSYQGQGYGYTF.

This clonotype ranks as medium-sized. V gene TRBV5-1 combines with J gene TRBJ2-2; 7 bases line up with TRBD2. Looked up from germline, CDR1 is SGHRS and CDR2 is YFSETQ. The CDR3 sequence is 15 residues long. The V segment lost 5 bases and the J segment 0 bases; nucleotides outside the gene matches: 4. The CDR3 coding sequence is TGCGCCAGCAGATTACTAGCGCCGAACACCGGGGAGCTGTTTTTT. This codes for CASRLLAPNTGELFF.

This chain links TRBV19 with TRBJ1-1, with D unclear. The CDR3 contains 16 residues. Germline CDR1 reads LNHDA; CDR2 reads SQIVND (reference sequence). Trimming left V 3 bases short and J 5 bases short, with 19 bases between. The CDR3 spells CASSISERGRGTEAFF. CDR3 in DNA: TGTGCCAGTAGTATTTCGGAACGGGGTCGGGGAACTGAAGCTTTCTTT.

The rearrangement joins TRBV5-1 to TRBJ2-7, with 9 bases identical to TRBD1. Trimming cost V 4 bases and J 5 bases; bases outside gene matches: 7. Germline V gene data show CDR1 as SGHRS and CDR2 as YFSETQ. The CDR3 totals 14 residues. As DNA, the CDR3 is TGCGCCAGCAGCCCCGGGACAGGGATCCACGAGCAGTACTTC. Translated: CASSPGTGIHEQYF.

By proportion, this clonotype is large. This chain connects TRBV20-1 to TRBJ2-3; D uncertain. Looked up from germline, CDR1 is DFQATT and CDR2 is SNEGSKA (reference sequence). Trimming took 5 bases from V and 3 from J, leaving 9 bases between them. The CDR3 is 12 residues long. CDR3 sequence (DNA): TGCAGTGCTCTGGGCCAAACAGATACGCAGTATTTT. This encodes CSALGQTDTQYF.

The CDR3 DNA sequence: TGCAGTGCTAGAGCGGGCGGGAGATTCCAAGAGACCCAGTACTTC. Amino acids: CSARAGGRFQETQYF. This chain uses TRBV20-1 with TRBJ2-5, with 7 bases fitting TRBD2. V lost 1 base and J lost 1; bases outside the gene matches: 6. Germline-derived CDR1 and CDR2 are DFQATT and SNEGSKA (reference sequence). The CDR3 is 15 amino acids.

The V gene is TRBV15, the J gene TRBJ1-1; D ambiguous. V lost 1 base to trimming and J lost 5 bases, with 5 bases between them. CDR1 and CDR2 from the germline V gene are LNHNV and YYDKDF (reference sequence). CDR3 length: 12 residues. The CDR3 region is CATSRVRTEAFF. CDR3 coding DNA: TGTGCCACCAGCAGAGTAAGGACTGAAGCTTTCTTT. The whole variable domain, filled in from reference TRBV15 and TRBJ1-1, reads DAMVIQNPRYQVTQFGKPVTLSCSQTLNHNVMYWYQQKSSQAPKLLFHYYDKDFNNEADTPDNFQSRRPNTSFCFLDIRSPGLGDTAMYLCATSRVRTEAFFGQGTRLTVV.

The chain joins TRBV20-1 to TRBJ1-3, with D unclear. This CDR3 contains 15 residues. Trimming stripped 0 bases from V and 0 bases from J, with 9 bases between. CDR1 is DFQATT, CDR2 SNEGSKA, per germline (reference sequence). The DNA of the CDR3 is TGCAGTGCTAGAGATAGAGCGGGCTCTGGAAACACCATATATTTT. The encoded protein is CSARDRAGSGNTIYF.

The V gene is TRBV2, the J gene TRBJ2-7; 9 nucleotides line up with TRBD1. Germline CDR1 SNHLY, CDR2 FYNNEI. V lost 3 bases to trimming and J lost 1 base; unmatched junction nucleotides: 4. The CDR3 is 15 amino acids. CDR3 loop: CASSDTGGKSYEQYF. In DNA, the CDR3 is TGTGCCAGCAGTGATACAGGGGGCAAATCCTACGAGCAGTACTTC.

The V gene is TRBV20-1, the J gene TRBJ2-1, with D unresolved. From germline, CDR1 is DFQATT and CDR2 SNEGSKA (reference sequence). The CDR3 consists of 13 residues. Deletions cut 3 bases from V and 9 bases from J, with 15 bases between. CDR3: CSARAKGFGEQFF. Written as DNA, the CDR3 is TGCAGTGCTAGGGCGAAGGGTTTTGGTGAGCAGTTCTTC.

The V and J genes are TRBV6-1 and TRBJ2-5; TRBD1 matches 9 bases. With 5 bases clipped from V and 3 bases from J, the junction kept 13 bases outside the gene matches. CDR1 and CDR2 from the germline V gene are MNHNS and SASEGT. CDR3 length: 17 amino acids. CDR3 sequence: CASSRFSGTGREETQYF. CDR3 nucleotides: TGTGCCAGCAGTAGGTTTTCCGGGACAGGGAGGGAAGAGACCCAGTACTTC.

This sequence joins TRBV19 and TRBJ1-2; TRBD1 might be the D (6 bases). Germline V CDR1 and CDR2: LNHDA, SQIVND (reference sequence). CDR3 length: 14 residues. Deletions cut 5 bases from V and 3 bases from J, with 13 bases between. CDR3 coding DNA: TGTGCCAGTAGTGCTACCAGGGGTGACTATGGCTACACCTTC. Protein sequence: CASSATRGDYGYTF.

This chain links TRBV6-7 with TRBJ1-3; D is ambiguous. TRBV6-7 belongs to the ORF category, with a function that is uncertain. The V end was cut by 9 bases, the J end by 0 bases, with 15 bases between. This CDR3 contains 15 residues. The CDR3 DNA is TGTGCCAGTCCAAGGATAGGGAGCTCTGGAAACACCATATATTTT. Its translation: CASPRIGSSGNTIYF.

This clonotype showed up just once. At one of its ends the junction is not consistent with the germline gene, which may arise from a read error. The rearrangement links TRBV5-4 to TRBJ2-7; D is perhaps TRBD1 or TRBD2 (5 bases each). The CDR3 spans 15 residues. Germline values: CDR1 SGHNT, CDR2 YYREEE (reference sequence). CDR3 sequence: CTSSSTRDGRYEQYF. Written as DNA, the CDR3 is TGTACCAGCAGCTCAACACGGGACGGTCGCTACGAGCAGTACTTC.

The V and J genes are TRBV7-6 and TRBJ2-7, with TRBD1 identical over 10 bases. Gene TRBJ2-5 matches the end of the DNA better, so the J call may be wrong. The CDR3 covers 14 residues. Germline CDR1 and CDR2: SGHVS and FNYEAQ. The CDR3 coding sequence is TGTGCCAGCAGCTGGGGACAGGGGAGGGAGACCCAGTACTTC. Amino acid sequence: CASSWGQGRETQYF.

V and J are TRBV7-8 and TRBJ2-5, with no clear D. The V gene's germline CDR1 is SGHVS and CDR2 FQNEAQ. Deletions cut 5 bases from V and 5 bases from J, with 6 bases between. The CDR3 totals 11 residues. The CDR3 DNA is TGTGCCAGCAGCGCGCGGGAGACCCAGTACTTC. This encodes CASSARETQYF.

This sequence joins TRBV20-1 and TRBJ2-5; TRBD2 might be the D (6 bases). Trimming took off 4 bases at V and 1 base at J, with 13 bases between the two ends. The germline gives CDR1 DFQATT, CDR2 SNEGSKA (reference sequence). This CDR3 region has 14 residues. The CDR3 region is CSAKGGTFQETQYF. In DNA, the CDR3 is TGCAGTGCTAAGGGCGGGACCTTCCAAGAGACCCAGTACTTC.

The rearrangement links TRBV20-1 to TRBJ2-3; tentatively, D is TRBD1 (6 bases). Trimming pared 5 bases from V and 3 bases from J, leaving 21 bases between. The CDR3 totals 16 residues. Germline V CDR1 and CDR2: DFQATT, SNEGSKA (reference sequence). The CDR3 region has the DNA TGCAGTGCTCCAAGAACAGGGAGCCTGGGTACAGATACGCAGTATTTT. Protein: CSAPRTGSLGTDTQYF.

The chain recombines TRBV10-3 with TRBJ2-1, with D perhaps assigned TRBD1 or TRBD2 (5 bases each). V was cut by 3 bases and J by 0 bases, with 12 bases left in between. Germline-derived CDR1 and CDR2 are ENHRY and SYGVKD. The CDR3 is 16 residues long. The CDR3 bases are TGTGCCATCAGTGATAGGGACGGGGCCTCCTACAATGAGCAGTTCTTC. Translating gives CAISDRDGASYNEQFF.

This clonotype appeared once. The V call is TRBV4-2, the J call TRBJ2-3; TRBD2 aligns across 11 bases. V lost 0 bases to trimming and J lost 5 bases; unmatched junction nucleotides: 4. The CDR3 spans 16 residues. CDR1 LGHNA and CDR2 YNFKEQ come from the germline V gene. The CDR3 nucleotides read TGTGCCAGCAGCCAAGAACTAGCGGGAGAGGTAGATACGCAGTATTTT. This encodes CASSQELAGEVDTQYF.